This T cell receptor beta chain was recovered during a study of metastatic and nonmetastatic thyroid tumors (dated by TCRdb to between 2020 and 2021). With regard to the full study: Repertoires were compared across peripheral blood and tumor or nodule tissue samples from malignant and benign thyroid patients.

What the authors observed across the whole study: TCR beta diversity was reported as significantly higher in malignant tumors than in benign nodules, in both blood and tumor samples.

This clone was detected many times. Its antigen specificity is not known. No quality values exist for individual bases; no much larger clone is one base distant. The library relied on PCR. Data came from an Illumina HiSeq 4000. High-throughput sequencing was used to profile the CDR3 region of the TCR beta-chain in every patient. Per the original workflow: The researchers built a classifier to tell apart papillary thyroid cancer patients with distant metastasis, based on CDR3 differences among clinicopathological groups. To measure repertoire diversity the researchers used the Shannon index, while the Morisita-Horn index served to gauge how similar the tumor and blood repertoires were. The public reads were run again by TCRdb, first through fastp at Q25 and then through MiXCR, and only productive beta chains were kept. The V and J calls here are based on TCRdb, not the publication. For this sample the table gives roughly 93,000 clones, of which approximately 12% were detected only once. About 10% of the sample lies in the top ten.

Counted from cysteine to phenylalanine, this CDR3 has 15 amino acids. Only CDR3 DNA remains: 45 bases, in frame from the first base. Looking up the germline V gene (reference sequence) yields CDR1 MNHEY and CDR2 SMNVEV. V and J lose 6 bases and 3 bases, and a span of 15 bases separates them. No patient had received any treatment before thyroid surgery. The study retrospectively analysed patient clinical samples collected from about 2012 to 2019 using T-cell receptor beta sequencing. The sequence joins TRBV27 to TRBJ2-1; the D segment could be TRBD1, given 6 matching bases. This receptor was obtained from a female donor with papillary thyroid cancer or a benign thyroid nodule (not recorded which). Some clones in this sample may be carry-over from other donors' samples. What was sequenced was blood. The CDR3: CASSLQGLFYNEQFF. The bases read TGTGCCAGCAGCCTACAGGGATTATTCTACAATGAGCAGTTCTTC.